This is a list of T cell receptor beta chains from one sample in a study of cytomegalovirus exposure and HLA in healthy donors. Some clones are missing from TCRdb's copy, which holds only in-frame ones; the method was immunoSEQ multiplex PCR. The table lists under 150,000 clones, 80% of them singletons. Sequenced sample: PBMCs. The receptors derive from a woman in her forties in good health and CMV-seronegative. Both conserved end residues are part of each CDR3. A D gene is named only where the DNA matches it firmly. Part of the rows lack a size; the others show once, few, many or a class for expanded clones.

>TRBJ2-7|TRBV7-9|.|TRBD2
CASSLSGAHEQYF
TGTGCCAGCAGCCTTAGCGGGGCACACGAGCAGTACTTC
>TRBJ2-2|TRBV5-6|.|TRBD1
CASREQGRTGELFF
TGTGCCAGCAGGGAACAGGGGCGCACCGGGGAGCTGTTTTTT
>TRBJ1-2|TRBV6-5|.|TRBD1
CASSYSAGGKNGYTF
TGTGCCAGCAGTTACTCGGCAGGGGGCAAGAATGGCTACACCTTC
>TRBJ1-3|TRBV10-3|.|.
CAISSKQAGNTIYF
TGTGCCATCAGTAGTAAACAGGCCGGAAACACCATATATTTT
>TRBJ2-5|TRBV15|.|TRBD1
CATSLRTGDFQETQYF
TGTGCCACCAGCTTAAGGACAGGGGACTTCCAAGAGACCCAGTACTTC
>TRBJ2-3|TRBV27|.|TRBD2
CASSGLGTDTQYF
TGTGCCAGCAGCGGACTAGGGACAGATACGCAGTATTTT
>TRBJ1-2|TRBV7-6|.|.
CASSSRAGPPPAGDGYTF
TGTGCCAGCAGCTCGAGGGCGGGGCCCCCCCCGGCGGGGGATGGCTACACCTTC
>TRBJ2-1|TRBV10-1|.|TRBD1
CASITGTGWFSSYNEQFF
TGCGCCAGCATTACCGGGACAGGGTGGTTTAGCTCCTACAATGAGCAGTTCTTC
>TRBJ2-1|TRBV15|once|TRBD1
CATSRKDRAGHEQFF
TGTGCCACCAGCAGAAAGGACAGGGCAGGGCATGAGCAGTTCTTC
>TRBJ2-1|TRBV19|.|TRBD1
CASTRDRDLNEQFF
TGTGCCAGTACCAGGGACAGGGATTTAAATGAGCAGTTCTTC
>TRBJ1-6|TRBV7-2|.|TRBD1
CASSPSAGGGSPLHF
TGTGCCAGCAGCCCGTCAGCAGGGGGAGGTTCACCCCTCCACTTT
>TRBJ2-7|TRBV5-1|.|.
CASSRRGGDDSEQYF
TGCGCCAGCAGCCGCCGAGGGGGAGATGATAGCGAGCAGTACTTC
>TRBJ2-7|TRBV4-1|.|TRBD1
CASSQDLGTGMYEQYF
TGCGCCAGCAGCCAAGATCTTGGGACAGGGATGTACGAGCAGTACTTC
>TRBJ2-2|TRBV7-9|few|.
CASSFLSANTGELFF
TGTGCCAGCAGCTTCTTGTCCGCGAACACCGGGGAGCTGTTTTTT
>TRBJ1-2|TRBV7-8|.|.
CASVSKRGGYTF
TGTGCCAGCGTAAGCAAAAGGGGTGGCTACACCTTC
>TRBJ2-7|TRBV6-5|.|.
CATARVGSYEQYF
TGTGCCACAGCCAGGGTGGGTTCCTACGAGCAGTACTTC
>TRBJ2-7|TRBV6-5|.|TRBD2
CASSSPSSGVGEQYF
TGTGCCAGCAGTTCTCCTTCTAGCGGGGTTGGGGAGCAGTACTTC
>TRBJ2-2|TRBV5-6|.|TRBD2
CASSLAGGETGELFF
TGTGCCAGCAGTTTAGCGGGAGGGGAGACCGGGGAGCTGTTTTTT
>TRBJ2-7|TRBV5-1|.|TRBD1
CASSLAQGPYEQYF
TGCGCCAGCAGCTTAGCACAGGGGCCCTACGAGCAGTACTTC
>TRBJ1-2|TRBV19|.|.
CASSLGGEYYGYTF
TGTGCCAGTAGCCTGGGTGGAGAGTACTATGGCTACACCTTC
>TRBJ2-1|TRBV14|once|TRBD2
CASSQDPGLAGPLAYNEQFF
TGTGCCAGCAGCCAAGACCCCGGGCTAGCGGGCCCACTTGCCTACAATGAGCAGTTCTTC
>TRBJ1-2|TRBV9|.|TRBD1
CASSGGPDRAYYGYTF
TGTGCCAGCAGCGGAGGACCGGACAGGGCGTACTATGGCTACACCTTC
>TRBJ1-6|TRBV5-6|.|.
CASSIGGLLHF
TGTGCCAGCAGCATAGGCGGACTCCTACACTTT
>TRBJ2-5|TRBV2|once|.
CASNPTPYLETQYF
TGTGCCAGCAACCCTACGCCTTACTTGGAGACCCAGTACTTC
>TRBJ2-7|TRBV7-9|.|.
CASSEAGARNEQYF
TGTGCCAGCAGCGAAGCAGGGGCCCGAAACGAGCAGTACTTC
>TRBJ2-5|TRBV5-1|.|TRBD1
CASSLGDSLQETQYF
TGCGCCAGCAGCTTGGGGGACAGCTTACAAGAGACCCAGTACTTC
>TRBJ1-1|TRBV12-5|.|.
CASGPDSRGNTEAFF
TGTGCTAGTGGTCCGGACAGCCGAGGGAACACTGAAGCTTTCTTT
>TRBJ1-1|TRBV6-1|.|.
CASSEVGDTEAFF
TGTGCCAGCAGTGAAGTAGGGGACACTGAAGCTTTCTTT
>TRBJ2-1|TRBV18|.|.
CASSPRRSSYNEQFF
TGTGCCAGCTCACCACGACGGAGCTCCTACAATGAGCAGTTCTTC
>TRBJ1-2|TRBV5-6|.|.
CASSWATYTYGYPF
TGTGCCAGCAGCTGGGCCACCTACACCTATGGCTACCCCTTC
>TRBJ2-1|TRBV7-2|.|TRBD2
CASSPNSGSSYNEQFF
TGTGCCAGCAGCCCAAATAGCGGGAGCTCCTACAATGAGCAGTTCTTC
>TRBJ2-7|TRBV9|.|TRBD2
CASSVVSGGAGEQYF
TGTGCCAGCAGCGTAGTGAGCGGGGGGGCTGGCGAGCAGTACTTC
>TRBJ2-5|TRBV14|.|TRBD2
CASSHTPGLVLETQYF
TGTGCCAGCAGTCATACCCCGGGACTAGTTTTGGAGACCCAGTACTTC
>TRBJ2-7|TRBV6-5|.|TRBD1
CASSPGQGVEQYF
TGTGCCAGCAGCCCGGGACAGGGCGTCGAGCAGTACTTC
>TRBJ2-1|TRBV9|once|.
CASSTRSENEQFF
TGTGCCAGCAGCACTCGATCCGAGAATGAGCAGTTCTTC
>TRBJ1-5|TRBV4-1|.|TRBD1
CASSQGGTANQPQHF
TGCGCCAGCAGCCAAGGTGGGACAGCCAATCAGCCCCAGCATTTT
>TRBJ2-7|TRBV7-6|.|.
CASSGEGSYEQYF
TGTGCCAGCAGCGGCGAGGGCTCCTACGAGCAGTACTTC
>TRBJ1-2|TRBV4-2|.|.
CASSQDPLSSGHGNYGYTF
TGTGCCAGCAGCCAAGACCCTCTATCCTCGGGACACGGAAACTATGGCTACACCTTC
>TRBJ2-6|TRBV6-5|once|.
CASSNRRSGANVLTF
TGTGCCAGCAGTAACCGGAGATCTGGGGCCAACGTCCTGACTTTC
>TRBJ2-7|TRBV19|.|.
CASSIRVPGEQYF
TGTGCCAGTAGTATTAGGGTTCCAGGGGAGCAGTACTTC
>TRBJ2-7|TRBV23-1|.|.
CASSHRGTYYEQYF
TGCGCCAGCAGTCACCGGGGAACATACTACGAGCAGTACTTC
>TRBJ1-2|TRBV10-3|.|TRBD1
CAIEGQGADGYTF
TGTGCCATCGAGGGACAGGGGGCTGATGGCTACACCTTC